A single TCR beta chain is shown here with its context. The data stem from a study of untreated major depressive disorder. This CDR3 is 16 amino acids long. Germline values: CDR1 SGHNT, CDR2 YYREEE (reference sequence). Trimming removed 2 bases at V and 7 bases at J, with 16 bases between. TCRdb's copy holds only in-frame clones and misses some; the assay was immunoSEQ multiplex PCR. The sample holds 20,000 or so clones; over 65% are singletons and the top ten take about 0.8%. Participants were all of European descent. Magnetic negative selection enriched CD4+ T cells from thawed PBMCs. Typically roughly 95% of enriched cells were CD4+.

The clonotype comes from a woman aged 30 to 39 in good health. The chain employs TRBV5-4 and TRBJ1-6; no reliable D call. Sequenced sample: CD4+ T cells from PBMCs. The CDR3 sequence: CASSFFPGLSNSPLHF. The DNA of the CDR3 is TGTGCCAGCAGCTTCTTTCCGGGGTTGTCCAATTCACCCCTCCACTTT.